This T cell receptor beta chain was profiled in a study of blood T cell repertoires in COVID-19. Clones were sequenced by immunoSEQ multiplex PCR, and TCRdb holds only the in-frame ones, with some missing. The sample consists of about 190,000 clones, roughly four fifths of them appearing once. The CDR3 has 18 amino acids. Germline lookup yields CDR1 MNHEY and CDR2 SVGEGT. The J segment lost 1 base and the V segment lost 4 bases, leaving 15 bases of the junction unmatched. V and J are TRBV6-2 or TRBV6-3 and TRBJ2-5, with TRBD2 matching over 7 bases. The sequenced sample was peripheral blood. This clonotype originated in a woman aged 40 to 49 with acute or convalescent COVID-19. The CDR3 here is CASSFGIDAGDVQETQYF. CDR3 nucleotide sequence: TGTGCCAGCAGTTTTGGGATCGATGCGGGGGACGTCCAAGAGACCCAGTACTTC.